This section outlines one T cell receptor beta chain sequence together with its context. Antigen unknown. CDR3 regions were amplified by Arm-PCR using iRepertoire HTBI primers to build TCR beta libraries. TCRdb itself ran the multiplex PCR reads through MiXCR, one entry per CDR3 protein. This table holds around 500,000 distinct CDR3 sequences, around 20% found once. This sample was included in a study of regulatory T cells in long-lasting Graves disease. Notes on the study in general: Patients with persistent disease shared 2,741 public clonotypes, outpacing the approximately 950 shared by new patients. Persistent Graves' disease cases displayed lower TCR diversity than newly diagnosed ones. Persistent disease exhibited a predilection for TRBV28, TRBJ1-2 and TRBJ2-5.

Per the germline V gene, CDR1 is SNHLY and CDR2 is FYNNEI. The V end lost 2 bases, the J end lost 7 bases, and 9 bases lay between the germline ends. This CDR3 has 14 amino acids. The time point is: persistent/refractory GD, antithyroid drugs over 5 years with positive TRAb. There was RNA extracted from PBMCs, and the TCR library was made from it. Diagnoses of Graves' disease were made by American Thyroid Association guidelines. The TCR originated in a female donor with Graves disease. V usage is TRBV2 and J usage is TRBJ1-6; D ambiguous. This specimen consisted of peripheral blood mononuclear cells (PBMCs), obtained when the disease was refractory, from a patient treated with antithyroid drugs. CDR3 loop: CASSEKYRNSPLHF. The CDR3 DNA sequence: TGTGCCAGCAGTGAAAAGTATCGAAATTCACCCCTCCACTTT.